This is a list of T cell receptor beta chains from one sample in a study of T cell responses to AZD1222 COVID-19 vaccine. Clones were sequenced by immunoSEQ multiplex PCR, and TCRdb holds only the in-frame ones, with some missing. The profile shows 35,000 to 50,000 clones, 80% of them singletons. Source: peripheral blood, taken 28 days after the second dose of the MenACWY control vaccine. These receptors were collected from an adult who received the MenACWY meningococcal vaccine as a control. CDR3s include the opening cysteine and the closing phenylalanine or tryptophan. D genes are given only for firm matches. Some rows have no size entry. The others give once, few or many, or a class for an expanded clone.

clone size	V gene	J gene	D gene	CDR3 DNA	CDR3 protein
-	TRBV3-1/TRBV3-2	TRBJ2-5	-	TGTGCCAGCAGCCAAGTGGGCAGCGGAGAGACCCAGTACTTC	CASSQVGSGETQYF
once	TRBV19	TRBJ2-5	TRBD2	TGTGCCAGTAGTATGGGGACTAGCGACCAAGAGACCCAGTACTTC	CASSMGTSDQETQYF
-	TRBV18	TRBJ1-2	-	TGTGCCAGCTCACCGACGGCCGAAGCTAACTATGGCTACACCTTC	CASSPTAEANYGYTF
-	TRBV19	TRBJ1-4	-	TGTGCCAGTAGAGGTGGGGGCGCGTCTAATGAAAAACTGTTTTTT	CASRGGGASNEKLFF
few	TRBV28	TRBJ1-4	-	TGTGCCAGCAGTTTATGGGAGGATCAAAAACTGTTTTTT	CASSLWEDQKLFF
-	TRBV5-4	TRBJ1-3	TRBD1	TGTGCCAGCAGCGTGGGACAGGCCTGGAACACCATATATTTT	CASSVGQAWNTIYF
-	TRBV7-2	TRBJ1-2	-	TGTGCCAGCAGCCTTCGGGCAGGGGATGACTATGGCTACACCTTC	CASSLRAGDDYGYTF
few	TRBV5-1	TRBJ1-5	-	TGCGCCAGCAGCTTGGACGGCATAGACAATCAGCCCCAGCATTTT	CASSLDGIDNQPQHF
once	TRBV6-6	TRBJ2-3	TRBD2	TGTGCCAGCAGCCTCGCGGGGGGGAGCACAGATACGCAGTATTTT	CASSLAGGSTDTQYF
-	TRBV6-5	TRBJ1-5	-	TGTGCCAGCAACAGGGCGGACAATCAGCCCCAGCATTTT	CASNRADNQPQHF
medium-sized	TRBV24-1	TRBJ2-2	-	TGTGCCACCAGCCCTTGGGCCTCGAACACCGGGGAGCTGTTTTTT	CATSPWASNTGELFF
-	TRBV25-1	TRBJ1-1	TRBD1	TGTGCCAGCAGTGAATGGACAGGGCTGAACACTGAAGCTTTCTTT	CASSEWTGLNTEAFF
-	TRBV5-1	TRBJ2-7	-	TGCGCCAGCGAAGGAATAGTGGGGGAGCAGTACTTC	CASEGIVGEQYF
-	TRBV18	TRBJ1-1	TRBD1	TGTGCCAGCTCACCTGGGACAGGCAGGAACACTGAAGCTTTCTTT	CASSPGTGRNTEAFF
-	TRBV19	TRBJ2-6	-	TGTGCCAGTAGCACGAGAGGGGCCAACGTCCTGACTTTC	CASSTRGANVLTF
once	TRBV4-1	TRBJ2-5	-	TGCGCCAGCAGCCAAGAGGGCCAGGGTAAAGAGACCCAGTACTTC	CASSQEGQGKETQYF
-	TRBV3-1/TRBV3-2	TRBJ2-5	-	TGTGCCAGCAGCCGGGGGGCGGGAGAGACCCAGTACTTC	CASSRGAGETQYF
-	TRBV7-7	TRBJ1-5	-	TGTGCCAGCAGCCAATTGCGAGGAGGAAATCAGCCCCAGCATTTT	CASSQLRGGNQPQHF
-	TRBV18	TRBJ2-7	-	TGTGCCAGCTCACGGCGGGGCACCAGCTACGAGCAGTACTTC	CASSRRGTSYEQYF
-	TRBV7-9	TRBJ2-4	-	TGTGCCAGCAGTCGCCCCGAAGGGGGATTAGCCAAAAACATTCAGTACTTC	CASSRPEGGLAKNIQYF
-	TRBV2	TRBJ1-1	TRBD1	TGTGCCAGCAGCAGACAGGGGAGGGCCACTGAAGCTTTCTTT	CASSRQGRATEAFF
-	TRBV6-5	TRBJ1-4	-	TGTGCCAGCAGAGACAGCCTACAACCCTATGAAAAACTGTTTTTT	CASRDSLQPYEKLFF
-	TRBV6-4	TRBJ1-2	-	TGTGCCAGCAGTGTAGGGGAAGGTGCCTATGGCTACACCTTC	CASSVGEGAYGYTF
-	TRBV12-3/TRBV12-4	TRBJ1-5	-	TGTGCCAGCAGTTTATGGACGAATCAGCCCCAGCATTTT	CASSLWTNQPQHF
-	TRBV4-1	TRBJ1-5	-	TGCGCCAGCAGCCAAGGCCCTATCAATCAGCCCCAGCATTTT	CASSQGPINQPQHF
few	TRBV28	TRBJ2-7	-	TGTGCCAGCAGTTTATCCTTAGCGGCTCAGGCCGGGCAGTACTTC	CASSLSLAAQAGQYF
-	TRBV10-3	TRBJ1-3	-	TGTGCCATCAGAAAGGGAACTGGAAACACCATATATTTT	CAIRKGTGNTIYF
-	TRBV6-5	TRBJ1-2	TRBD1	TGTGCCAGCAGTTACTTATTCGGGACAGAGGGATCTGGCTACACCTTC	CASSYLFGTEGSGYTF
-	TRBV18	TRBJ2-5	TRBD2	TGTGCCAGCTCGCGAGCCGGGGGGGCCGGGGAGACCCAGTACTTC	CASSRAGGAGETQYF
-	TRBV5-1	TRBJ2-1	-	TGCGCCAGCAGCCCGGAGGGGACCTACAATGAGCAGTTCTTC	CASSPEGTYNEQFF
once	TRBV9	TRBJ1-5	-	TGTGCCAGCAGCGTAACTGATAGCAATCAGCCCCAGCATTTT	CASSVTDSNQPQHF
-	TRBV3-1/TRBV3-2	TRBJ2-6	-	TGTGCCAGCAGCCAAGCTCCAGGGATTGCCGGGTCTGGGGCCAACGTCCTGACTTTC	CASSQAPGIAGSGANVLTF
once	TRBV21-1	TRBJ2-2	-	TGTGCCAGCAGCAAAGCCTCGAACACCGGGGAGCTGTTTTTT	CASSKASNTGELFF
-	TRBV7-9	TRBJ2-3	TRBD1	TGTGCCCACAGGGGGCTTGTCACAGATACGCAGTATTTT	CAHRGLVTDTQYF
-	TRBV7-2	TRBJ1-1	-	TGTGCCGATCAGGGGGAAGCTTTCTTT	CADQGEAFF
-	TRBV5-1	TRBJ2-7	TRBD1	TGCGCCAGCAGCCCGGAGGCCAGGGGGCCGTACGAGCAGTACTTC	CASSPEARGPYEQYF
-	TRBV18	TRBJ1-1	-	TGTGCCAGCTCGCTAGATAGCGCCGGGAGCACTGAAGCTTTCTTT	CASSLDSAGSTEAFF
-	TRBV6-1	TRBJ2-7	TRBD1	TGTGCCAGCAGTCCGGGACAGGGGGCACGGGAGCAGTACTTC	CASSPGQGAREQYF
few	TRBV6-5	TRBJ1-5	TRBD1	TGTGCCAGCAGGAGGACAGGGCGGAATCAGCCCCAGCATTTT	CASRRTGRNQPQHF
-	TRBV5-1	TRBJ2-2	TRBD1	TGCGCCAGCAGCCGACGGACAGGAGAAAACACCGGGGAGCTGTTTTTT	CASSRRTGENTGELFF
-	TRBV3-1/TRBV3-2	TRBJ2-4	-	TGTGCCAGCAGCATCCGGATGGGAGGTCTAGCCAAAAACATTCAGTACTTC	CASSIRMGGLAKNIQYF
-	TRBV6-1	TRBJ1-1	-	TGTGCCAGCAGTGACGGCCTGTCCGGGAACACTGAAGCTTTCTTT	CASSDGLSGNTEAFF
-	TRBV9	TRBJ1-2	-	TGTGCCAGCAGCGCTATGATCGACTATGGCTACACCTTC	CASSAMIDYGYTF
-	TRBV2	TRBJ2-1	-	TGTGCCAGCAGGGAGACTACTACCAATGAGCAGTTCTTC	CASRETTTNEQFF
-	TRBV5-1	TRBJ2-2	TRBD1	TGCGCCAGCGCGCCCCGACAGGGCACCGGGGAGCTGTTTTTT	CASAPRQGTGELFF
-	TRBV7-9	TRBJ1-5	-	TGTGCCAGCAGCTTAGGGACGGGAGTTTGGCAGCCCCAGCATTTT	CASSLGTGVWQPQHF
-	TRBV30	TRBJ1-4	-	TGTGCCCAAGGGGTTGCTGGGAATGAAAAACTGTTTTTT	CAQGVAGNEKLFF
few	TRBV2	TRBJ1-2	-	TGTGCCAGCAGTGAAACAGCCAGTAGGAAGTATGGCTACACCTTC	CASSETASRKYGYTF
-	TRBV7-9	TRBJ2-1	TRBD1	TGTGCCAGCAGACGGACAGGGGGCAAAGATGAGCAGTTCTTC	CASRRTGGKDEQFF
-	TRBV27	TRBJ1-5	-	TGTGCCAGCAGTCGAGGGATTTCGAGCAATCAGCCCCAGCATTTT	CASSRGISSNQPQHF